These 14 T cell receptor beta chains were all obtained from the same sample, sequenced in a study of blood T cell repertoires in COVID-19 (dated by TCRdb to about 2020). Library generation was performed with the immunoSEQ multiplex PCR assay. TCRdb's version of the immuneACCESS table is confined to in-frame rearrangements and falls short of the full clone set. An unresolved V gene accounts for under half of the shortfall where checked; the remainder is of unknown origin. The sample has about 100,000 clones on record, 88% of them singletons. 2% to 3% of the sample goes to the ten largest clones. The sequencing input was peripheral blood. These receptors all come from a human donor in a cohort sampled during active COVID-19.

CDR3 DNA sequence: TGTGCCAGCAGTAGAACAGGGTACCACGAGCAGTACTTC. Its protein is CASSRTGYHEQYF. J is TRBJ2-7 and V is TRBV6-6; D is possibly TRBD1 (6 bases). The CDR3 is made up of 13 amino acids. Trimming shortened V by 5 bases and J by 5 bases, and 13 bases separated the two germline ends. Germline lookup yields CDR1 MNHNY and CDR2 SVGAGI (reference sequence).

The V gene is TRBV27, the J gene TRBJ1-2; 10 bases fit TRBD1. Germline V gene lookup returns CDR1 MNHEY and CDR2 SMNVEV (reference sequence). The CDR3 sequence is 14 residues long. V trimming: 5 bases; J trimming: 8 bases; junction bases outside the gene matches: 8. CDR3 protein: CASSPYDRGRGYTF. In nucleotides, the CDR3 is TGTGCCAGCAGTCCATACGACAGGGGGCGAGGCTACACCTTC.

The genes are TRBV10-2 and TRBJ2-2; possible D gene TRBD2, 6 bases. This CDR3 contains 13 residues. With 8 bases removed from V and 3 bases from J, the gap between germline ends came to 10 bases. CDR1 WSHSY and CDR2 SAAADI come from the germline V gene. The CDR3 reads CASLGLYTGELFF. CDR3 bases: TGCGCCAGCCTGGGACTTTACACCGGGGAGCTGTTTTTT.

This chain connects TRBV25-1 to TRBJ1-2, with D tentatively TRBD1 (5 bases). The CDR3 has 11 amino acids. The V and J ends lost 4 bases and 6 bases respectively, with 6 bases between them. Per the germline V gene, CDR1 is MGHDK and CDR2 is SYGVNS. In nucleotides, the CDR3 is TGTGCCAGCAGTGCGGGGGATGGCTACACCTTC. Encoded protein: CASSAGDGYTF.

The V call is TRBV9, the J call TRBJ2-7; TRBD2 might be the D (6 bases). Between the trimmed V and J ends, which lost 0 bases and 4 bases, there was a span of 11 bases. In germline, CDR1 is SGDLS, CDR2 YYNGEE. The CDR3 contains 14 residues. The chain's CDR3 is CASSVEGGEYEQYF. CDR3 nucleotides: TGTGCCAGCAGCGTAGAGGGCGGGGAGTACGAGCAGTACTTC.

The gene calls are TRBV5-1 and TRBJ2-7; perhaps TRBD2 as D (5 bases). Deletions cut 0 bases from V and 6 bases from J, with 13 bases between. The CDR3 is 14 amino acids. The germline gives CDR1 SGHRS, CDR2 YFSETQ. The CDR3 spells CASSLAGIPSEQYF. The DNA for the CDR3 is TGCGCCAGCAGCTTGGCCGGGATACCCTCCGAGCAGTACTTC.

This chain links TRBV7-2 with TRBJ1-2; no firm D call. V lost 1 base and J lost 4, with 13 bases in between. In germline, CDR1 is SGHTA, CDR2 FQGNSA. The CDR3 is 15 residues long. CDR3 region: CASSLDPGLSYGYTF. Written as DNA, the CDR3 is TGTGCCAGCAGCTTAGACCCGGGGTTGAGCTATGGCTACACCTTC.

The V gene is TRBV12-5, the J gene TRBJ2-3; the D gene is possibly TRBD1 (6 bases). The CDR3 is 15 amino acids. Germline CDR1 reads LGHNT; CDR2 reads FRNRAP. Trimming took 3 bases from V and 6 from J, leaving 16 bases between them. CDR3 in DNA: TGTGCTAGTGGTTTTGGTGTCACAGGGTATGATACGCAGTATTTT. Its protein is CASGFGVTGYDTQYF.

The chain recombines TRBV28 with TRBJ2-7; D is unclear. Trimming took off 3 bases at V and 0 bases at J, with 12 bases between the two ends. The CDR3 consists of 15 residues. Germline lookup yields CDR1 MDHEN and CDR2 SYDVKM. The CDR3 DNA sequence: TGTGCCAGCAGTTTTATGGCGGAGAGCTCCTACGAGCAGTACTTC. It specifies CASSFMAESSYEQYF.

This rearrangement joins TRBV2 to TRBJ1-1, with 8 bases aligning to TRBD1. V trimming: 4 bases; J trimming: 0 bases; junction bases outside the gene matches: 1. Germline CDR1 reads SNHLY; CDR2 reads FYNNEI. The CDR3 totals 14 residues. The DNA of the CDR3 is TGTGCCAGCAGTGGACAGGGGATGAACACTGAAGCTTTCTTT. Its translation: CASSGQGMNTEAFF. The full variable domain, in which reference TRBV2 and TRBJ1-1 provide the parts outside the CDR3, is EPEVTQTPSHQVTQMGQEVILRCVPISNHLYFYWYRQILGQKVEFLVSFYNNEISEKSEIFDDQFSVERPDGSNFTLKIRSTKLEDSAMYFCASSGQGMNTEAFFGQGTRLTVV.

CDR3 region: CASTLSGGEADTQYF. The CDR3 coding sequence is TGTGCCAGTACACTTAGCGGGGGTGAAGCAGATACGCAGTATTTT. The rearrangement uses TRBV19 and TRBJ2-3; 9 nucleotides align to TRBD2. The CDR3 runs 15 residues. The V segment lost 7 bases and the J segment 4 bases; nucleotides outside the gene matches: 9. The V gene's germline CDR1 is LNHDA and CDR2 SQIVND (reference sequence). The variable domain in full, with the rest retrieved from reference TRBV19 and TRBJ2-3, is DGGITQSPKYLFRKEGQNVTLSCEQNLNHDAMYWYRQDPGQGLRLIYYSQIVNDFQKGDIAEGYSVSREKKESFPLTVTSAQKNPTAFYLCASTLSGGEADTQYFGPGTRLTVL.

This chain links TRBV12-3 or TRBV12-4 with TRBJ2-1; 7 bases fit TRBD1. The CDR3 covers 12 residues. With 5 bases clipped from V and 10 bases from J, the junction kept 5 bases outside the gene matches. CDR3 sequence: CASSTQGDEQFF. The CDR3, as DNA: TGTGCCAGCAGTACCCAGGGGGACGAGCAGTTCTTC.

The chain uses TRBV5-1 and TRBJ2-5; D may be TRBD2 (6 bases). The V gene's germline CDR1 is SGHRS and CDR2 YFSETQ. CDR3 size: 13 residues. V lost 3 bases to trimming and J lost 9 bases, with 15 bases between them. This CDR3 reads CASSWGLGMAQYF. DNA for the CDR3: TGCGCCAGCAGCTGGGGACTGGGGATGGCCCAGTACTTC.

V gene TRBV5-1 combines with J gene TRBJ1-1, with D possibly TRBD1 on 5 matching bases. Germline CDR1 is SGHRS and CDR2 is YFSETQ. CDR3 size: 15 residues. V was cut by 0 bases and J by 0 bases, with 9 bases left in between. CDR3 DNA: TGCGCCAGCAGCTTGGCGGGACTCATGAACACTGAAGCTTTCTTT. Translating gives CASSLAGLMNTEAFF.